The clone carrying this TCR beta chain was detected only once. CDR1 is MNHEY, CDR2 SVGAGI, per germline. The V and J ends lost 6 bases and 7 bases, in that order; junction bases with no gene match: 7. This CDR3 spans 13 amino acids. Measured with immunoSEQ multiplex PCR; TCRdb has only the in-frame clones, and not every one. The sample includes approximately 53,000 clones, about 89% seen only once; the top ten take about 27%. These data belong to a study of blood T cell repertoires in COVID-19. Sample: peripheral blood. This sequence was found in a human donor in a cohort sampled during active COVID-19. The rearrangement uses TRBV6-5 and TRBJ2-7; the match to TRBD1 covers 9 bases. CDR3 DNA: TGTGCCAGCAGGCGGACAGGGGCGGGAGAGCAGTACTTC. Its protein product is CASRRTGAGEQYF.